The TCR beta chain under discussion was sequenced for a study of radiotherapy plus CTLA-4 blockade in lung cancer. For the study at large: Disease control reached roughly 33%, with objective responses in less than 20%. Study-level results: Clones derived from tumor TCRs expanded in blood after radiotherapy plus ipilimumab. Early blood T cell clone dynamics reportedly forecast response best, with interferon-beta.

V lost 4 bases, J lost 5 bases, and 9 bases lay in between. This CDR3 comprises 12 residues. Germline V gene data show CDR1 as MGHRA and CDR2 as YSYEKL. A word on this clone: Its target is not known.

People whose metastatic non-small-cell lung cancer was chemo-refractory got focal radiation along with CTLA-4 blockade by ipilimumab. Libraries were prepared by immunoSEQ multiplex PCR; TCRdb keeps only in-frame clonotypes and omits some of them. Of about 73,000 clones listed, roughly 84% are singletons. The chain has TRBV4-1 and TRBJ2-7; possibly TRBD1 for D (6 bases). Specimen: peripheral blood, collected from a patient treated with radiotherapy plus ipilimumab. The sequence was collected from a human donor with non-small cell lung cancer that progressed on radiotherapy plus ipilimumab. The DNA for the CDR3 is TGCGCCAGCAGCCTGTCAGGGGACGAGCAGTACTTC. It specifies CASSLSGDEQYF.